The 22 T cell receptor beta chains below were found in one sample sequenced in a study of a mutant IDH1 vaccine in newly diagnosed glioma. Regarding time point: week 11, during vaccination. Vaccination comprised doses that each held 300 ug of mutant IDH1 20-mer peptide, plus topical imiquimod. Their specific antigens are unknown. This table comes from immunoSEQ multiplex PCR, and its TCRdb copy is limited to in-frame clones, with some not included. The profile shows 110,000 or so clones, roughly 88% of them singletons. The sequencing here drew on PBMCs, taken from a glioma patient whose treatment included an IDH1 peptide vaccine. The origin of the receptors is a woman aged 45-65 years with glioma.

This chain uses TRBV5-4 with TRBJ2-5; no clear D. From germline, CDR1 is SGHNT and CDR2 YYREEE (reference sequence). V was cut by 4 bases and J by 2 bases, with 12 bases left in between. The CDR3 length is 14 residues. The CDR3 DNA reads as TGTGCCAGCAGCAACTGGGATGGGCAAGAGACCCAGTACTTC. Amino acid sequence: CASSNWDGQETQYF.

The genes are TRBV27 and TRBJ1-2, with unresolved D. The germline gives CDR1 MNHEY, CDR2 SMNVEV (reference sequence). V lost 2 bases and J 6 bases, leaving 10 bases between the germline ends. The CDR3 has 13 amino acids. This CDR3 reads CASSLAATDGYTF. CDR3 in DNA: TGTGCCAGCAGTTTAGCAGCCACCGATGGCTACACCTTC.

This sequence joins TRBV19 and TRBJ2-1; TRBD2 matches at 7 bases. The V and J ends lost 4 bases and 3 bases, in that order; junction bases with no gene match: 6. Per the germline V gene, CDR1 is LNHDA and CDR2 is SQIVND (reference sequence). There are 15 residues in the CDR3. The CDR3 region has the DNA TGTGCCAGTAGTAAGCGGGGTGACGACTACAATGAGCAGTTCTTC. The encoded protein is CASSKRGDDYNEQFF.

The chain joins TRBV29-1 to TRBJ2-7; the D gene is possibly TRBD1 (6 bases). The V end was cut by 7 bases, the J end by 3 bases, with 13 bases between. The CDR3 has 12 residues. The germline CDR1 and CDR2 sequences are SQVTM and ANQGSEA. The CDR3 reads CSATKDSYEQYF. The DNA for the CDR3 is TGCAGCGCTACAAAGGACAGCTACGAGCAGTACTTC.

The CDR3 DNA sequence: TGTGCCAGCTCAGAGCGGAGGCGGGAGACCCAGTACTTC. Amino acid sequence: CASSERRRETQYF. This chain uses TRBV18 with TRBJ2-5, with D possibly being TRBD2 (5 bases). The CDR3 has 13 amino acids. The V end was cut by 5 bases, the J end by 5 bases, with 12 bases between. Germline V gives CDR1 KGHSH, CDR2 LQKENI.

This chain connects TRBV7-9 to TRBJ1-5; 10 bases are a match to TRBD1. Germline CDR1 is SEHNR and CDR2 is FQNEAQ (reference sequence). V dropped 5 bases and J dropped 2; count of bases not matched to a gene: 3. The CDR3 sequence is 15 residues long. CDR3 region: CASSDGTGGNQPQHF. The DNA for the CDR3 is TGTGCCAGCAGCGACGGGACAGGGGGCAATCAGCCCCAGCATTTT.

This chain connects TRBV5-1 to TRBJ2-7; maybe TRBD1 (5 bases). V was trimmed by 4 bases and J by 5 bases, leaving 13 bases between them. This CDR3 spans 13 amino acids. Germline-derived CDR1 and CDR2 are SGHRS and YFSETQ. CDR3 DNA: TGCGCCAGCAGCCTCTCAGGGTGGGACGAGCAGTACTTC. Translating gives CASSLSGWDEQYF.

J is TRBJ2-5 and V is TRBV19; 7 bases match TRBD1. Germline assignment: CDR1 LNHDA and CDR2 SQIVND (reference sequence). This CDR3 region has 15 residues. V lost 9 bases and J lost 5; bases outside the gene matches: 15. In nucleotides, the CDR3 is TGTGCCAGCTCCCCGAGGGGGCCGGGACGGGAGACCCAGTACTTC. It translates to CASSPRGPGRETQYF.

This chain links TRBV11-2 with TRBJ2-3, with D maybe TRBD2 (7 bases). CDR1 is SGHAT and CDR2 is FQNNGV in the germline V gene. The CDR3 runs to 14 residues. V was shortened by 5 bases and J by 2 bases, with 11 bases between the two germline ends. The CDR3 region is CASSPGDYTDTQYF. In DNA, the CDR3 is TGTGCCAGCAGCCCAGGGGACTACACAGATACGCAGTATTTT.

This chain links TRBV5-1 with TRBJ2-7; TRBD2 is a possible D gene (6 bases). The CDR3 is made up of 16 amino acids. Trimming removed 1 base at V and 0 bases at J, with 14 bases between. Per the germline V gene, CDR1 is SGHRS and CDR2 is YFSETQ. The CDR3: CASSLTVAEPSYEQYF. Here the CDR3 DNA reads TGCGCCAGCAGCTTGACGGTAGCGGAGCCCTCCTACGAGCAGTACTTC. The full variable domain, in which reference TRBV5-1 and TRBJ2-7 provide the parts outside the CDR3, is KAGVTQTPRYLIKTRGQQVTLSCSPISGHRSVSWYQQTPGQGLQFLFEYFSETQRNKGNFPGRFSGRQFSNSRSEMNVSTLELGDSALYLCASSLTVAEPSYEQYFGPGTRLTVT.

The chain recombines TRBV9 with TRBJ1-3; D gene unclear. Trimming took off 4 bases at V and 4 bases at J, with 3 bases between the two ends. This CDR3 is built from 11 residues. Germline CDR1 reads SGDLS; CDR2 reads YYNGEE. The CDR3 loop is CASSQGNTIYF. The CDR3 coding sequence is TGTGCCAGCAGCCAGGGAAACACCATATATTTT.

This clone was observed a handful of times. The rearrangement links TRBV9 to TRBJ1-4, with a weak D call TRBD1 (5 bases). V was clipped by 4 bases and J by 8 bases, with 15 bases between them. Germline V gives CDR1 SGDLS, CDR2 YYNGEE. CDR3 length equals 14 residues. The CDR3 is CASSPTWGNEKLFF. Here the CDR3 DNA reads TGTGCCAGCAGCCCGACTTGGGGGAACGAAAAACTGTTTTTT.

The chain is built from TRBV28 and TRBJ1-5; unclear D gene. The V gene lost 2 bases and the J gene lost 9 bases, with 17 bases spanning the gap. The CDR3 is 15 amino acids. The V gene's germline CDR1 is MDHEN and CDR2 SYDVKM. In DNA form, the CDR3 reads TGTGCCAGCAGTTTACAGCCCCCATCGCTTTCGCCCCAGCATTTT. Translating it yields CASSLQPPSLSPQHF.

This chain uses TRBV5-1 with TRBJ2-7; 7 nucleotides agree with TRBD2. V lost 0 bases to trimming and J lost 2 bases; unmatched junction nucleotides: 5. CDR3 length: 15 amino acids. Germline CDR1 is SGHRS and CDR2 is YFSETQ. DNA for the CDR3: TGCGCCAGCAGCTTGGGGCTAGCGGAGGCCTACGAGCAGTACTTC. It is translated as CASSLGLAEAYEQYF.

The chain links TRBV29-1 to TRBJ1-2; TRBD1 matches 8 bases. CDR1 and CDR2 (germline): SQVTM, ANQGSEA. This CDR3 has 13 residues. Trimming at V came to 5 bases and at J to 2 bases, leaving 4 bases not matched to a gene. CDR3 sequence: CSVIRDRNYGYTF. As DNA, the CDR3 is TGCAGCGTTATCCGGGACAGGAACTATGGCTACACCTTC.

CDR3 bases: TGTGCCAGCACCCCCGGGACAGTTACCGGGGAGCTGTTTTTT. It yields the protein CASTPGTVTGELFF. The J gene is TRBJ2-2, the V gene TRBV28, with 7 nucleotides matching TRBD1. The V segment lost 7 bases and the J segment 5 bases; nucleotides outside the gene matches: 7. Germline CDR1 is MDHEN and CDR2 is SYDVKM. The CDR3 is made up of 14 amino acids.

The chain carries TRBV19 and TRBJ1-2; D is uncertain. Trimming left V 0 bases short and J 2 bases short, with 4 bases between. The CDR3 contains 13 residues. CDR1 LNHDA and CDR2 SQIVND come from the germline V gene (reference sequence). CDR3 in DNA: TGTGCCAGTAGTATAGAGGTCAACTATGGCTACACCTTC. This encodes CASSIEVNYGYTF. Complete variable domain (other parts from reference TRBV19 and TRBJ1-2): DGGITQSPKYLFRKEGQNVTLSCEQNLNHDAMYWYRQDPGQGLRLIYYSQIVNDFQKGDIAEGYSVSREKKESFPLTVTSAQKNPTAFYLCASSIEVNYGYTFGSGTRLTVV.

This CDR3 reads CASSPGQPGVRGFYGYTF. The CDR3 region has the DNA TGTGCCAGCAGCCCGGGACAGCCGGGAGTAAGAGGATTCTATGGCTACACCTTC. The chain joins TRBV5-5 to TRBJ1-2; TRBD1 agrees at 7 bases. The CDR3 consists of 18 residues. V was clipped by 4 bases and J by 4 bases; unmatched bases: 19. CDR1 is SGHKS and CDR2 is YYEKEE in the germline V gene (reference sequence). Drawing the rest from reference TRBV5-5 and TRBJ1-2, the complete variable domain is DAGVTQSPTHLIKTRGQQVTLRCSPISGHKSVSWYQQVLGQGPQFIFQYYEKEERGRGNFPDRFSARQFPNYSSELNVNALLLGDSALYLCASSPGQPGVRGFYGYTFGSGTRLTVV.

The sample holds one count of this clone. The J gene is TRBJ1-5, the V gene TRBV19; no firm D call. CDR1 and CDR2 from the germline V gene are LNHDA and SQIVND (reference sequence). The germline V and J ends were trimmed by 1 base and 0 bases, with 7 bases remaining between them. This CDR3 is 15 amino acids long. Here the CDR3 DNA reads TGTGCCAGTAGTATAGGAGGTTATAGCAATCAGCCCCAGCATTTT. Translation gives CASSIGGYSNQPQHF.

V usage is TRBV28 and J usage is TRBJ1-2; possibly TRBD1 for D (6 bases). The CDR3 contains 12 residues. Germline CDR1 and CDR2: MDHEN and SYDVKM. Between the trimmed V and J ends, which lost 7 bases and 2 bases, there was a span of 8 bases. This CDR3 reads CASTQGNYGYTF. CDR3 in DNA: TGTGCCAGCACCCAGGGGAACTATGGCTACACCTTC.

The V call is TRBV13, the J call TRBJ1-1, with 7 bases that match TRBD1. After removal of 4 bases from V and 0 bases from J, the junction contained 5 bases not matched to a gene. Germline V CDR1 and CDR2: PRHDT, FYEKMQ (reference sequence). The CDR3 is made up of 15 amino acids. The CDR3 region has the DNA TGTGCCAGCAGCTATGGGACAGTCATGAACACTGAAGCTTTCTTT. It translates to CASSYGTVMNTEAFF.

The rearrangement joins TRBV19 to TRBJ2-1, with D possibly TRBD2 on 5 matching bases. This CDR3 has 11 residues. The V gene's germline CDR1 is LNHDA and CDR2 SQIVND (reference sequence). Between the trimmed V and J ends, which lost 6 bases and 10 bases, there was a span of 10 bases. The chain's CDR3 is CASRIRGEQFF. In DNA, the CDR3 is TGTGCCAGTAGAATTAGAGGGGAGCAGTTCTTC. Variable domain in full (rest from reference TRBV19 and TRBJ2-1): DGGITQSPKYLFRKEGQNVTLSCEQNLNHDAMYWYRQDPGQGLRLIYYSQIVNDFQKGDIAEGYSVSREKKESFPLTVTSAQKNPTAFYLCASRIRGEQFFGPGTRLTVL.